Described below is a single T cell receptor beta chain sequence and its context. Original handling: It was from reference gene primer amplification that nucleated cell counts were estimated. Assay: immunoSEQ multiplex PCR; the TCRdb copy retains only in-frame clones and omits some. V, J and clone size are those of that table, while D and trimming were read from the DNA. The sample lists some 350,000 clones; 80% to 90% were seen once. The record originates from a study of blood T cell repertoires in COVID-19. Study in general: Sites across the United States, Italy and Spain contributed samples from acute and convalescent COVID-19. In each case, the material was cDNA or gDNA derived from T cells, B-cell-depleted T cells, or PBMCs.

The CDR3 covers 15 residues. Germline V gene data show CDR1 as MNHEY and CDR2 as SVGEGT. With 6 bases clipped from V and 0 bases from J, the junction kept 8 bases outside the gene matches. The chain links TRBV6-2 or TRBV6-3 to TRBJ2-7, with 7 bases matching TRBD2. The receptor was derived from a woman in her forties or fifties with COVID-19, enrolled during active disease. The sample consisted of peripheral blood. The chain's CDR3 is CASSPSGRSSYEQYF. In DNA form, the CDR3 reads TGTGCCAGCAGCCCTAGCGGCCGAAGCTCCTACGAGCAGTACTTC.